The sequence of this TCR beta chain was determined in a study of T-cell memory formation after mild COVID-19 (TCRdb year 2021). Regarding the complete study: Most TCR sequence clusters were specific to one of the two donors. In two donors, T-cell clones that expanded and contracted after mild COVID-19 were followed by sequencing TCRalpha and TCRbeta repertoires longitudinally. The cohort comprised two young, previously healthy adult volunteers, one female and one male.

Regarding this clonotype: This receptor's antigen is unknown. No base quality values were provided; no much bigger clone lies one nucleotide off.

TCRdb lists the instrument as Illumina NovaSeq 6000. TCRalpha and TCRbeta cDNA libraries were built by 5'RACE with constant-segment primers, adding sample barcodes and unique molecular identifiers. Trizol reagent was used to extract RNA from every sample. Library amplification was performed in two PCR steps, and a second sample barcode and Illumina TruSeq adapters were introduced in the second step. Sequencing of the libraries was done on an Illumina NovaSeq, producing 2 x 150 bp paired-end reads. The source study handled its data this way. Demultiplexing of reads and collapsing into UMI-guided consensus sequences were performed with migec v1.2.7. Using mixcr v2.1.11, the UMI consensuses were aligned to TRA and TRB V and J templates and assembled into clonotypes. A clonotype was counted as expanded or contracted only when both edgeR and NoisET called the clonotype significant, with the noise models trained on biological replicates. For edgeR calls, the cutoffs were a false discovery rate-adjusted p below 0.01 and a log2 fold-change threshold of 1. As an exploratory analysis of dynamics, max-normalized trajectories of the 1000 most abundant clonotypes were examined by PCA with hierarchical clustering. The CD4 or CD8 phenotype of responding clones was assigned using the separately sequenced CD4+ and CD8+ repertoires. The public reads were reprocessed in TCRdb via fastp at Q25 and MiXCR, keeping in-frame beta chains. Each CDR3 protein appears once, grouped with its most common genes and DNA. The V and J calls and clone size are TCRdb's, not the authors'. The sample table contains about 210,000 distinct CDR3 sequences; only one count was recorded for around 27% of them. The ten largest clones represent about an eighth of the sample.

PBMCs were isolated by Ficoll-Paque density gradient centrifugation. Findings and caveats that apply to the study as a whole: Contracting CD4+ clones turned up mainly in the CM and EM memory subsets, whereas EMRA was where CD8+ clones were enriched. Whether the second-wave clones peaking on day 37 were SARS-CoV-2 specific was not confirmed. Some responding clones were detected in pre-infection memory, which suggested that pre-existing cross-reactive memory T cells had joined the SARS-CoV-2 response. Only a couple of mild cases were covered in the study, and larger cohorts including severe cases with pre-infection samples were considered necessary. Balanced CD4/CD8 phenotypes were observed for clones contracting from day 15 to 85, whereas a bias towards CD4+ was observed for a second wave of clones expanding from day 15 to 37.

The source material was PBMCs or a T cell subset sorted from them (not recorded which). This receptor was taken from an adult woman who had mild COVID-19 (a few samples of this study predate the infection). The sample titles of this study are shuffled in the database, so cell type and time point are left out; the donor was told from shared clones.

The CDR3 amino acid sequence is: CASSFAWAGVDEQFF. At the DNA level, the sequence is TGTGCCAGCAGTTTTGCCTGGGCCGGGGTTGATGAGCAGTTCTTC. The chain is assembled from TRBV12-3 or TRBV12-4 and TRBJ2-1, with a weak D call of TRBD2 (5 bases match). The cysteine opens and the phenylalanine closes a CDR3 of 15 amino acids. Only the CDR3 DNA is retained, 45 bases long and in frame from the first base. The junction carries 17 bases between V and J, which are trimmed by 3 bases and 8 bases respectively.